A single sample is the source of the 3 T cell receptor beta chains below, sequenced in a study of T cell responses to AZD1222 COVID-19 vaccine. Sequencing used immunoSEQ multiplex PCR; TCRdb keeps in-frame clones, though not all of them. The sample comprises more than 95,000 clones, around nine tenths of which are singletons, and roughly 2.5% rests with the top ten. Sequenced here: peripheral blood, sampled on day 0 of AZD1222 vaccination. The receptors come from an adult in good health.

This clone occurred once. V gene TRBV9 combines with J gene TRBJ1-6, with D maybe TRBD1 (5 bases). This CDR3 has 14 residues. Germline CDR1 reads SGDLS; CDR2 reads YYNGEE. With 2 bases removed from V and 6 bases from J, the gap between germline ends came to 9 bases. Here the CDR3 DNA reads TGTGCCAGCAGCGTTGGGGACGCTAATTCACCCCTCCACTTT. This translates into CASSVGDANSPLHF.

The genes are TRBV5-5 and TRBJ2-2; unclear D gene. This CDR3 has 14 amino acids. CDR1 is SGHKS, CDR2 YYEKEE, per germline (reference sequence). V was trimmed by 2 bases and J by 8 bases, leaving 13 bases between them. This CDR3 is CASSLLIQAGELFF. The CDR3 nucleotides are TGTGCCAGCAGCTTACTGATTCAGGCAGGGGAGCTGTTTTTT.

This chain joins TRBV27 and TRBJ2-7; 9 bases map to TRBD2. After removal of 3 bases from V and 4 bases from J, the junction contained 7 bases not matched to a gene. Germline V gives CDR1 MNHEY, CDR2 SMNVEV (reference sequence). CDR3 length: 15 residues. The CDR3 spells CASSLRRGGIYEQYF. For the CDR3, the DNA is TGTGCCAGCAGTTTGAGGCGGGGGGGCATTTACGAGCAGTACTTC.